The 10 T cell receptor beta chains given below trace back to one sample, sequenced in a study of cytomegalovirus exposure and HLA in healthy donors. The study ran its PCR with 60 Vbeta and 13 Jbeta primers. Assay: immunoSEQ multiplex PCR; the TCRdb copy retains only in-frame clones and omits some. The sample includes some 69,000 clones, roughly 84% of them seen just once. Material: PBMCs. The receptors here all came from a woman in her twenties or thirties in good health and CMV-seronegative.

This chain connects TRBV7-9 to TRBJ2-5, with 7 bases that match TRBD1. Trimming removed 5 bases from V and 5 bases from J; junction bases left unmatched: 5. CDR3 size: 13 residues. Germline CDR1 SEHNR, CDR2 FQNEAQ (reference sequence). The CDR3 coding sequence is TGTGCCAGCAGCCAGGGGGTCGGGGAGACCCAGTACTTC. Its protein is CASSQGVGETQYF.

The CDR3 DNA sequence: TGTGCCAGCAGCCAACTCGCACAGGGAACTGGAAACACCATATATTTT. Encoded protein: CASSQLAQGTGNTIYF. The chain has TRBV11-2 and TRBJ1-3, with a possible D match to TRBD1 (6 bases). The CDR3 loop spans 16 amino acids. Germline V gives CDR1 SGHAT, CDR2 FQNNGV. Trimming took 5 bases from V and 2 from J, leaving 16 bases between them.

Written as DNA, the CDR3 is TGTGCCAGCAGCACAGGGTATTTTAGCAATCAGCCCCAGCATTTT. It specifies CASSTGYFSNQPQHF. The chain has TRBV6-5 and TRBJ1-5, with TRBD1 as a possible D gene (6 bases). The CDR3 sequence is 15 residues long. From germline, CDR1 is MNHEY and CDR2 SVGAGI. V lost 6 bases and J 0 bases, leaving 12 bases between the germline ends.

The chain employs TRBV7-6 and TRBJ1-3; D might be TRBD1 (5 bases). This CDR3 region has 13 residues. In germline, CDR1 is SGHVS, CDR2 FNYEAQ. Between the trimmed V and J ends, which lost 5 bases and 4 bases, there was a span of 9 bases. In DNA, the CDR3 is TGTGCCAGCAGCCAGGGTTTCGGAAACACCATATATTTT. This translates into CASSQGFGNTIYF. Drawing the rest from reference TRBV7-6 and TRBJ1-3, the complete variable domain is GAGVSQSPRYKVTKRGQDVALRCDPISGHVSLYWYRQALGQGPEFLTYFNYEAQQDKSGLPNDRFSAERPEGSISTLTIQRTEQRDSAMYRCASSQGFGNTIYFGEGSWLTVV.

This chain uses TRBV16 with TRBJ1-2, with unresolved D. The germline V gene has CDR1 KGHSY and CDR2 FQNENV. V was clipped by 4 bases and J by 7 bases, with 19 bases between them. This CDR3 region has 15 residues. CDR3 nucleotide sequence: TGTGCCAGCAGCCTTCCCGGGTCGCTAGGAGGTGGCTACACCTTC. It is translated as CASSLPGSLGGGYTF.

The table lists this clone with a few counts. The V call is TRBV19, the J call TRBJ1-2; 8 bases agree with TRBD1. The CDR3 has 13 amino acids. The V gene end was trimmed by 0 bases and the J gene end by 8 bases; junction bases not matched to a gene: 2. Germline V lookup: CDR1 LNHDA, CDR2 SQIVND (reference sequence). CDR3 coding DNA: TGTGCCAGTAGTATAGAAGGGGACAGGGGCTACACCTTC. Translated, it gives CASSIEGDRGYTF.

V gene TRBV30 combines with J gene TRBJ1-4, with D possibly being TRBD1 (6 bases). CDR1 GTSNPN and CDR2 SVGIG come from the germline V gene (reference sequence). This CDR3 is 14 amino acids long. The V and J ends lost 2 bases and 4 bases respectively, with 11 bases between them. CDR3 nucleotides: TGTGCCTGGAGTTTGACAGGCGTTAATGAAAAACTGTTTTTT. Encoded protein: CAWSLTGVNEKLFF.

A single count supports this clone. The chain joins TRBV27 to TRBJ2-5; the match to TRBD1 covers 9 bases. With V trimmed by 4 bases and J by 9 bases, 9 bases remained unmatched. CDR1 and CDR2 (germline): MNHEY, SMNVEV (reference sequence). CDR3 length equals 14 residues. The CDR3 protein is CASSSAGQGRAQYF. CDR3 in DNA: TGTGCCAGCAGTTCGGCGGGACAGGGAAGGGCCCAGTACTTC.

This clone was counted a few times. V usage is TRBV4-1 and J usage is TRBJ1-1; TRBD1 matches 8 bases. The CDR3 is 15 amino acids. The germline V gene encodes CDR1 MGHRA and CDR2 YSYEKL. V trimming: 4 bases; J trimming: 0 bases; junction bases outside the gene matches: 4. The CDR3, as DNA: TGCGCCAGCAGCCTCTCGGACAGGGTGAACACTGAAGCTTTCTTT. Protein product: CASSLSDRVNTEAFF.

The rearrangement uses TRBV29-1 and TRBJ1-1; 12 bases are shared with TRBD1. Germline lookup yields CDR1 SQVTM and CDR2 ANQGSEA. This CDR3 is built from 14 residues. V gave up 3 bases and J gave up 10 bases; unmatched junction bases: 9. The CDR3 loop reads CSVDPGQGARGAFF. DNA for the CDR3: TGCAGCGTTGATCCGGGACAGGGGGCTCGGGGAGCTTTCTTT.